What follows describes a single T cell receptor beta chain. The data were taken from a study of blood T cell repertoires in COVID-19. Looking at the study overall: Spain, Italy and the United States supplied samples that represented acute and convalescent COVID-19. In each case, the material was cDNA or gDNA derived from T cells, B-cell-depleted T cells, or PBMCs.

Original processing methods: Quantification of nucleated cells was approximated via reference gene primer amplification. Sequenced by immunoSEQ multiplex PCR; TCRdb stores in-frame clones only, minus some. The DNA gave D and trimming, while V, J and clone size come from that table. The sample contains about 440,000 clones, about 89% of which appear only once. The CDR3 is 17 residues long. The V gene end was trimmed by 0 bases and the J gene end by 6 bases; junction bases not matched to a gene: 14. Germline V gene sequence: CDR1 GTSNPN, CDR2 SVGIG (reference sequence). The V gene is TRBV30, the J gene TRBJ2-3, with TRBD2 identical over 8 bases. Sequenced input: peripheral blood. The TCR sequence derives from a woman in her twenties or thirties with acute or convalescent COVID-19. CDR3 sequence reads: CAWSVPFSGAPGDTQYF. The DNA of the CDR3 is TGTGCCTGGAGTGTACCTTTTAGCGGGGCCCCGGGGGATACGCAGTATTTT.